This T cell receptor (beta chain) was identified during a study of blood T cell repertoires in COVID-19. Overall study: PBMCs, B-cell-depleted T cells, or T cells provided the cDNA or gDNA that made up the material.

The CDR3 contains 15 residues. Trimming cost V 5 bases and J 2 bases; bases outside gene matches: 6. The germline gives CDR1 MNHEY, CDR2 SVGAGI. Original methodology: Amplification of reference gene primers was used by the study to estimate nucleated cell counts. Profiled with immunoSEQ multiplex PCR; TCRdb holds only in-frame clones, not every one. V and J calls and clone size follow that table, whereas D and trimming were derived from the DNA. In the table there are fewer than 75,000 clones, roughly 85% of which are singletons. Sequenced material: peripheral blood. The receptor comes from a human donor in a cohort sampled during active COVID-19. The chain is built from TRBV6-5 and TRBJ1-3; 7 positions match TRBD1. The CDR3 reads CASSTHRGTGNTIYF. DNA for the CDR3: TGTGCCAGCAGTACCCACAGGGGTACTGGAAACACCATATATTTT.